This T cell receptor beta chain originates from a study of CD8+ T cells in alopecia areata. Study findings and constraints: Higher clonality and more expanded CD8+ clones appeared in lesional than normal scalp.

RNA was extracted and reverse transcribed into cDNA as the sequencing template. Data came from immunoSEQ multiplex PCR; TCRdb stores just in-frame clones and leaves some out. The sample yields approximately 300,000 clones, without any singletons. Comment on this clone: Its antigen is unknown. Germline and genes here are mouse.

The study sorted pooled cutaneous lymph node cells by CD4, CD8alpha, NKG2D, NKG2ACE and other markers. This TCR was recovered from a C3H/HeJ mouse with alopecia areata. Strain haplotype (MHC): H2-k. The sample taken for sequencing was CD4+ T cells sorted from a lymph node.

The sequenced part of the CDR3 DNA is TGTGCCAGCAGTGTCGGGACTGGGGATAACCAAGAC. Translated: CASSVGTGDNQD. The full CDR3 sequence reads CASSVGTGDNQDTQYF. V is TRBV13-1 and J is TRBJ2-5, with TRBD2 identical over 10 bases. The DNA ends 4 residues before the CDR3 does, and the rest of the CDR3 is filled in from the germline J gene. Germline CDR1 reads NSHNY; CDR2 reads SYGAGN. Germline trimming cut 3 bases from V and 0 bases from J; bases unmatched to any gene: 4. This CDR3 is built from 16 residues.